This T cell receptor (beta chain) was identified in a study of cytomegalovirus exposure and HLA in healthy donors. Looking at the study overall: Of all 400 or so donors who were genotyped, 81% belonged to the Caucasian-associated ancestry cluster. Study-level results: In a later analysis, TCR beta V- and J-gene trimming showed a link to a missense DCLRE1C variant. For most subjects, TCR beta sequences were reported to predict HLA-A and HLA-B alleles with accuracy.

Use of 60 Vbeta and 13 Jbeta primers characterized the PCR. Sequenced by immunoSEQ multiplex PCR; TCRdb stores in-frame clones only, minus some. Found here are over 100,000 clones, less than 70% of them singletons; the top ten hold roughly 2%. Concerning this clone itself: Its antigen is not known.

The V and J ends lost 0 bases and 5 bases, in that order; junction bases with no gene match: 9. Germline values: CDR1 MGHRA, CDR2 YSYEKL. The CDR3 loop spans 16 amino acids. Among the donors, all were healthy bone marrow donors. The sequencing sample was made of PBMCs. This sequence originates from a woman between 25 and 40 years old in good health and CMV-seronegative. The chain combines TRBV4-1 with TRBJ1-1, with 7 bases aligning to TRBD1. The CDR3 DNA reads TGCGCCAGCAGCCAAGAGGTGGCAGGGGGTGTTACTGAAGCTTTCTTT. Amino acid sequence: CASSQEVAGGVTEAFF.